One T cell receptor beta chain is described in this entry. Its antigen is unknown. The sequenced template was cDNA made from the entire isolated RNA. Assay used: immunoSEQ multiplex PCR; TCRdb lists only in-frame clones, some missing. The sample consists of nearly 350,000 clones, 7% to 9% of them appearing once. The data were taken from a study of beta chain features in type 1 diabetes. Study-wide results and limits: Reduced insertions and increased deletions marked VDJ junctions in type 1 diabetes patients.

This receptor was taken from a woman between 18 and 30 years old in good health. The specimen sequenced was central memory CD4+ T cells from blood.

The DNA for the CDR3 is TGTGCCAGCAGTGGGTATGGGGAGGGGGAGACCCAGTACTTC. Protein: CASSGYGEGETQYF. This sequence joins TRBV2 and TRBJ2-5; 7 positions match TRBD2. With 4 bases clipped from V and 5 bases from J, the junction kept 7 bases outside the gene matches. This CDR3 spans 14 amino acids. The germline V gene encodes CDR1 SNHLY and CDR2 FYNNEI.